A selection of T cell receptor beta chains follows, all from one sample in a study of early T cells in non-severe SARS-CoV-2 infection. TCRdb independently ran MiXCR on the 5' RACE reads; one entry per CDR3 protein. The sample yields 69,000 or so distinct CDR3 sequences, roughly 9.5% seen once. Sequenced: whole blood. All receptors come from an adult who was a healthcare worker with PCR-confirmed SARS-CoV-2 infection or an uninfected control (not recorded which). Each CDR3 is given with its conserved first and last residue. D genes are given only for firm matches. Some rows mark clone size as missing; the rest say once, few, many or name a class of expanded clone.

D | J | V | size | CDR3 | DNA
- | TRBJ2-4 | TRBV14 | few | CASSQDRTVGKNIQYF | TGTGCCAGCAGCCAAGATCGAACAGTGGGCAAAAACATTCAGTACTTC
- | TRBJ1-1 | TRBV6-2/TRBV6-3 | many | CASRPGVMNTEAFF | TGTGCCAGCCGACCGGGTGTCATGAACACTGAAGCTTTCTTT
TRBD1 | TRBJ2-1 | TRBV12-3/TRBV12-4 | many | CASVGTGYANEQFF | TGTGCCAGTGTCGGGACAGGGTATGCCAATGAGCAGTTCTTC
- | TRBJ2-2 | TRBV19 | - | CASIRSANTGELFF | TGTGCCAGTATCCGCAGCGCGAACACCGGGGAGCTGTTTTTT
- | TRBJ1-1 | TRBV4-1 | many | CASSHTRTRANTEAFF | TGCGCCAGCAGCCACACCCGGACAAGGGCGAACACTGAAGCTTTCTTT
- | TRBJ2-7 | TRBV11-2 | few | CASSLGGADEQYF | TGTGCCAGCAGCTTAGGGGGGGCCGACGAGCAGTACTTC
- | TRBJ2-2 | TRBV25-1 | few | CASREEGRWTGELFF | TGTGCCAGCAGAGAGGAGGGCCGGTGGACCGGGGAGCTGTTTTTT
- | TRBJ1-1 | TRBV20-1 | - | CSFRDGSTEAFF | TGCAGTTTCAGGGATGGAAGCACTGAAGCTTTCTTT
- | TRBJ1-1 | TRBV10-1 | many | CASSRTRGKAEAFF | TGCGCCAGCAGTAGAACCAGAGGAAAAGCTGAAGCTTTCTTT
TRBD1 | TRBJ2-7 | TRBV7-2 | many | CASSLDRGGEQYF | TGTGCCAGCAGCCTCGACAGGGGCGGCGAGCAGTACTTC
TRBD2 | TRBJ2-4 | TRBV7-2 | - | CASRQTSGENQYF | TGTGCCAGCAGACAAACTAGCGGGGAAAACCAGTACTTC
- | TRBJ1-4 | TRBV4-1 | many | CASSQENIDFEKLFF | TGCGCCAGCAGCCAAGAGAACATAGATTTTGAAAAACTGTTTTTT
- | TRBJ2-1 | TRBV7-2 | - | CASSPHPFGEQFF | TGTGCCAGCAGCCCTCACCCTTTTGGTGAGCAGTTCTTC
TRBD2 | TRBJ2-3 | TRBV20-1 | many | CSAATSGLTSSTDTQYF | TGCAGTGCTGCGACTAGCGGATTGACGTCTAGCACAGATACGCAGTATTTT
TRBD1 | TRBJ2-7 | TRBV20-1 | few | CSARQGATDEQYF | TGCAGTGCTAGACAGGGGGCGACTGACGAGCAGTACTTC
- | TRBJ1-2 | TRBV14 | many | CASSQVGRGYGYTF | TGTGCCAGCAGCCAAGTCGGCAGGGGCTATGGCTACACCTTC
- | TRBJ2-7 | TRBV24-1 | - | CATSDAGSNYEQYF | TGTGCCACCAGTGACGCCGGCTCCAACTACGAGCAGTACTTC
- | TRBJ2-4 | TRBV2 | - | CASRGSPLLAKNIQYF | TGTGCCAGCAGAGGGTCCCCATTACTAGCCAAAAACATTCAGTACTTC